The clone carrying this T cell receptor beta chain occurred a few times. Its antigen is still unknown. The CDR3 regions of TCR beta were amplified from RNA transcripts. The TCR CDR3 first-round RT-PCR relied on the HTBI primer set. TCRdb re-derived calls from the multiplex PCR reads in MiXCR, one entry per CDR3 protein. In the table there are about 610,000 distinct CDR3 sequences, around 15% of which are singletons. Trimming pared 0 bases from V and 2 bases from J, leaving 11 bases between. Per the germline V gene, CDR1 is MGHRA and CDR2 is YSYEKL. The CDR3 is 16 amino acids. This specimen belongs to a study of T cells in Graves' hyperthyroidism and ophthalmopathy. Lactation, pregnancy, other autoimmune disease or uncontrolled infection excluded patients. Each diagnosis was grounded in clinical symptoms, serum thyroxine and TRAb, thyroid ultrasound, and orbital computed tomography. Study conclusions and caveats: Model output signaled ophthalmopathy a median around 6.9 months ahead of onset. Most thyroid-expanded clonotypes above 0.001 were also found in blood.

The origin of this receptor is a woman in her forties with Graves' ophthalmopathy. The chain uses TRBV4-1 and TRBJ1-5; no clear D gene. Sequencing used blood. CDR3 in amino acids: CASSQEAPRGNQPQHF. In DNA, the CDR3 is TGCGCCAGCAGCCAAGAAGCTCCGAGGGGCAATCAGCCCCAGCATTTT.